This is a list of T cell receptor beta chains from one sample in a study. TCRdb ran MiXCR on the multiplex PCR reads and lists one entry per CDR3 protein. The table lists around 1,400 distinct CDR3 sequences, approximately 20% of them singletons. The sample was naive CD4+ T cells sorted from blood. The receptor set was obtained from a female donor with breast cancer. CDR3s include the opening cysteine and the closing phenylalanine or tryptophan. The D gene is left open where the match is weak. Clone size appears in some rows only: once, few, many, or a class for an expanded clone.

d_call | j_call | v_call | clone_size | cdr3_aa | cdr3_nt
NA | TRBJ1-2 | TRBV12-3/TRBV12-4 | medium-sized | CASSLQVIYGYTF | TGTGCCAGCAGTTTACAGGTGATCTATGGCTACACCTTC
NA | TRBJ1-2 | TRBV12-3/TRBV12-4 | medium-sized | CASTREALKGDGYTF | TGTGCCAGCACCAGAGAAGCGCTCAAAGGGGATGGCTACACCTTC
NA | TRBJ1-2 | TRBV12-5 | hyperexpanded | CASASSNYGYTF | TGTGCTAGTGCCAGCTCTAACTATGGCTACACCTTC
NA | TRBJ1-2 | TRBV12-3/TRBV12-4 | medium-sized | CASSLRRGYGYTF | TGTGCCAGCAGTTTGCGGAGGGGTTATGGCTACACCTTC
NA | TRBJ1-2 | TRBV12-3/TRBV12-4 | NA | CASSRTVNGYTF | TGTGCCAGCAGTCGGACAGTCAATGGCTACACCTTC
TRBD1 | TRBJ1-2 | TRBV12-3/TRBV12-4 | medium-sized | CASSRQGENYGYTF | TGTGCCAGCAGTCGACAGGGTGAGAACTATGGCTACACCTTC
NA | TRBJ1-2 | TRBV12-3/TRBV12-4 | medium-sized | CASSPPGDGNGYTF | TGTGCCAGCAGTCCGCCCGGGGATGGTAATGGCTACACCTTC
NA | TRBJ1-2 | TRBV12-3/TRBV12-4 | large | CASSLVGYGYTF | TGTGCCAGCAGTTTAGTAGGTTATGGCTACACCTTC
NA | TRBJ1-2 | TRBV12-3/TRBV12-4 | medium-sized | CASSLQGRPNYGYTF | TGTGCCAGCAGCCTTCAGGGGCGGCCTAACTATGGCTACACCTTC
TRBD1 | TRBJ1-2 | TRBV12-3/TRBV12-4 | medium-sized | CASSLGPGQASYTF | TGTGCCAGCAGTTTAGGACCGGGACAGGCCAGCTACACCTTC
NA | TRBJ1-2 | TRBV12-3/TRBV12-4 | medium-sized | CASTEDVTGTYTF | TGTGCCAGCACCGAGGACGTAACGGGGACCTACACCTTC
TRBD1 | TRBJ1-2 | TRBV12-3/TRBV12-4 | once | CASTRDRGYTF | TGTGCCAGCACCCGGGACAGAGGCTACACCTTC
TRBD1 | TRBJ1-2 | TRBV12-3/TRBV12-4 | medium-sized | CASSMDRVYGYTF | TGTGCCAGCAGTATGGACAGGGTCTATGGCTACACCTTC
TRBD1 | TRBJ1-2 | TRBV12-3/TRBV12-4 | medium-sized | CASSGTVRPYGYTF | TGTGCCAGCAGCGGGACAGTCAGACCCTATGGCTACACCTTC
TRBD1 | TRBJ1-2 | TRBV12-3/TRBV12-4 | NA | CASSAYRDRDLYGYTF | TGTGCCAGCAGTGCTTATAGGGACAGGGACCTCTATGGCTACACCTTC
NA | TRBJ1-2 | TRBV12-3/TRBV12-4 | medium-sized | CASSLPGKKGYTF | TGTGCCAGCAGTTTACCAGGGAAGAAGGGCTACACCTTC
NA | TRBJ1-2 | TRBV12-3/TRBV12-4 | medium-sized | CASSSAGMGYGYTF | TGTGCCAGCAGTTCGGCAGGGATGGGCTATGGCTACACCTTC
TRBD1 | TRBJ1-2 | TRBV12-3/TRBV12-4 | NA | CASSQTGRYGYTF | TGTGCCAGCAGCCAGACAGGGCGCTATGGCTACACCTTC
NA | TRBJ1-2 | TRBV12-3/TRBV12-4 | medium-sized | CASSPELVFYGYTF | TGTGCCAGCAGTCCCGAGTTGGTTTTCTATGGCTACACCTTC
NA | TRBJ1-2 | TRBV12-3/TRBV12-4 | few | CASSPGSYTF | TGTGCCAGCAGTCCCGGGAGCTACACCTTC
TRBD1 | TRBJ1-2 | TRBV12-3/TRBV12-4 | medium-sized | CASSLEDRSGYTF | TGTGCCAGCAGTTTGGAGGACAGGTCTGGCTACACCTTC
NA | TRBJ1-2 | TRBV12-3/TRBV12-4 | medium-sized | CASSRAGAGNSYGYTF | TGTGCCAGCAGCCGTGCTGGGGCAGGAAATAGCTATGGCTACACCTTC
TRBD1 | TRBJ1-2 | TRBV12-3/TRBV12-4 | medium-sized | CASRRQGAGYTF | TGTGCCAGCAGAAGACAGGGAGCTGGCTACACCTTC
NA | TRBJ1-2 | TRBV12-3/TRBV12-4 | medium-sized | CASSGSGRVNYGYTF | TGTGCCAGCAGTGGTTCGGGCAGAGTTAACTATGGCTACACCTTC
TRBD1 | TRBJ1-2 | TRBV12-3/TRBV12-4 | NA | CASTQGTGSRGRGYTF | TGTGCCAGCACCCAGGGGACAGGTTCTAGGGGCCGGGGCTACACCTTC
TRBD1 | TRBJ1-2 | TRBV12-3/TRBV12-4 | NA | CASSLPRQGQAWRYTF | TGTGCCAGCAGTTTACCACGACAGGGACAGGCCTGGCGCTACACCTTC
TRBD1 | TRBJ1-2 | TRBV12-3/TRBV12-4 | medium-sized | CASSSLLRGQGNGYTF | TGTGCCAGCAGTTCCCTATTGAGGGGACAGGGAAATGGCTACACCTTC
NA | TRBJ1-2 | TRBV12-3/TRBV12-4 | medium-sized | CASSLYRQKDGYTF | TGTGCCAGCAGCTTGTATAGACAGAAGGATGGCTACACCTTC
TRBD1 | TRBJ1-2 | TRBV12-3/TRBV12-4 | NA | CASNPGQGINDGYTF | TGTGCCAGCAATCCGGGACAGGGGATCAACGATGGCTACACCTTC
TRBD1 | TRBJ1-2 | TRBV12-3/TRBV12-4 | medium-sized | CASSQGQHYGYTF | TGTGCCAGCAGCCAGGGACAGCACTATGGCTACACCTTC
NA | TRBJ1-2 | TRBV12-3/TRBV12-4 | NA | CASSSTDELMSYTF | TGTGCCAGCAGCTCAACCGACGAGCTTATGAGCTACACCTTC
NA | TRBJ1-2 | TRBV12-3/TRBV12-4 | NA | CASRGAGNYGYTF | TGTGCCAGCCGAGGGGCAGGGAACTATGGCTACACCTTC
NA | TRBJ1-2 | TRBV12-3/TRBV12-4 | large | CASSRPRGAGYTF | TGTGCCAGCAGTCGACCCAGGGGAGCCGGCTACACCTTC
NA | TRBJ1-2 | TRBV12-3/TRBV12-4 | NA | CASSLAPGTYYGYTF | TGTGCCAGCAGTTTAGCTCCCGGGACATACTATGGCTACACCTTC
NA | TRBJ1-2 | TRBV12-3/TRBV12-4 | medium-sized | CASSLGRRGYGYTF | TGTGCCAGCAGTTTAGGTAGAAGGGGCTATGGCTACACCTTC
NA | TRBJ1-2 | TRBV12-3/TRBV12-4 | NA | CASMGGIYGYTF | TGTGCCAGCATGGGCGGGATCTATGGCTACACCTTC
TRBD1 | TRBJ1-2 | TRBV12-3/TRBV12-4 | many | CASSGQGYGYTF | TGTGCCAGCAGTGGACAGGGGTATGGCTACACCTTC
NA | TRBJ1-2 | TRBV12-3/TRBV12-4 | medium-sized | CASSLNGELSGYTF | TGTGCCAGCAGTTTAAATGGGGAGTTGTCGGGCTACACCTTC
NA | TRBJ1-2 | TRBV12-3/TRBV12-4 | medium-sized | CASGRGPSGYTF | TGTGCCAGCGGCCGAGGGCCGAGCGGCTACACCTTC
NA | TRBJ1-2 | TRBV12-3/TRBV12-4 | medium-sized | CASSLGTNYGYTF | TGTGCCAGCAGTTTAGGGACTAACTATGGCTACACCTTC
TRBD1 | TRBJ1-2 | TRBV12-3/TRBV12-4 | medium-sized | CASSSTKDRANYGYTF | TGTGCCAGCAGTTCGACTAAGGACAGGGCTAACTATGGCTACACCTTC
TRBD1 | TRBJ1-2 | TRBV12-3/TRBV12-4 | medium-sized | CASSRDRNYGYTF | TGTGCCAGCAGCCGGGACAGGAACTATGGCTACACCTTC
NA | TRBJ1-2 | TRBV12-3/TRBV12-4 | NA | CASSLGYDGAERGYGYTF | TGTGCCAGCAGTTTAGGATATGACGGGGCAGAACGAGGCTATGGCTACACCTTC
NA | TRBJ1-2 | TRBV12-3/TRBV12-4 | medium-sized | CASSGQYRGYGYTF | TGTGCCAGCAGCGGACAGTATAGGGGCTATGGCTACACCTTC
NA | TRBJ1-2 | TRBV12-3/TRBV12-4 | NA | CASSGTWGGYTF | TGTGCCAGCAGTGGGACCTGGGGTGGCTACACCTTC